Shown below are 25 T cell receptor beta chains from a single sample sequenced in a study of shared clonotypes between healthy human individuals (dated by TCRdb to 2018 to 2020). The library relied on the immunoSEQ multiplex PCR assay. Here the immuneACCESS table is served through TCRdb, limited to in-frame sequences with V and J called. Missing clones are a known gap in these copies; in checked studies unresolved V genes cover under half, and the rest lacks a known reason. The sample contains about 680,000 clones, 73% of them found a single time. The biggest ten clones account for 1.5% to 2% of the sample. Sequenced input: memory CD4+ T cells sorted from blood. Sample cell subset or site, as interpreted from the label and publication: CD45RA-negative fraction. These TCRs come from a woman in her 30s in good health.

Only a few counts were recorded for this clone. The same CDR3 also results from other DNA sequences found in this sample. The chain carries TRBV6-1 and TRBJ1-1; tentatively, D is TRBD1 (5 bases). V dropped 4 bases and J dropped 3 bases, with 9 bases sitting between them. The CDR3 is made up of 13 amino acids. CDR1 is MNHNS and CDR2 is SASEGT in the germline V gene. The CDR3: CASSVRGDTEAFF. CDR3 DNA sequence: TGTGCCAGCAGTGTTAGAGGGGACACTGAAGCTTTCTTT.

This clone was counted once. The chain employs TRBV19 and TRBJ2-2; the D is unclear. CDR3 length: 14 amino acids. Trimming stripped 9 bases from V and 6 bases from J, with 17 bases between. Germline V lookup: CDR1 LNHDA, CDR2 SQIVND (reference sequence). DNA for the CDR3: TGTGCCAGCATCAGTAGGCGGTCTGCCGGGGAGCTGTTTTTT. It is translated as CASISRRSAGELFF.

The chain has TRBV4-2 and TRBJ1-4; 10 bases align to TRBD1. Germline V CDR1 and CDR2: LGHNA, YNFKEQ. Trimming cost V 0 bases and J 8 bases; bases outside gene matches: 6. The CDR3 totals 16 residues. The CDR3 DNA reads TGTGCCAGCAGCCAAGACCACGGGACAGGGGAGGAAAAACTGTTTTTT. Encoded protein: CASSQDHGTGEEKLFF.

The chain has TRBV28 and TRBJ1-5, with no clear D. From germline, CDR1 is MDHEN and CDR2 SYDVKM. Between the trimmed V and J ends, which lost 4 bases and 4 bases, there was a span of 5 bases. The CDR3 is 12 amino acids. In nucleotides, the CDR3 is TGTGCCAGCAGTTGGATAAATCAGCCCCAGCATTTT. It translates to CASSWINQPQHF.

This clone was seen only once. This specimen includes other DNA sequences encoding the same CDR3. The chain has TRBV6-6 and TRBJ2-3; D remains ambiguous. Deletions cut 5 bases from V and 0 bases from J, with 3 bases between. The CDR3 length is 12 residues. Germline values: CDR1 MNHNY, CDR2 SVGAGI (reference sequence). CDR3: CASSPSTDTQYF. The CDR3 DNA follows: TGTGCCAGCAGTCCTAGCACAGATACGCAGTATTTT.

V and J are TRBV5-1 and TRBJ1-1; D is ambiguous. CDR3 length: 11 amino acids. The V gene lost 4 bases and the J gene lost 3 bases, with 4 bases spanning the gap. Germline CDR1 and CDR2: SGHRS and YFSETQ. The CDR3 DNA follows: TGCGCCAGCAGCGACTACACTGAAGCTTTCTTT. Translating gives CASSDYTEAFF.

The chain couples TRBV7-2 to TRBJ2-5; 12 bases fit TRBD2. The V and J ends lost 5 bases and 2 bases, in that order; junction bases with no gene match: 3. This CDR3 region has 15 residues. Germline-derived CDR1 and CDR2 are SGHTA and FQGNSA. CDR3 loop: CASSRLAGAQETQYF. The CDR3 coding sequence is TGTGCCAGCAGCAGACTAGCGGGAGCGCAAGAGACCCAGTACTTC.

This chain joins TRBV5-1 and TRBJ1-2; D is possibly TRBD1 (5 bases). Trimming shortened V by 5 bases and J by 0 bases, and 11 bases separated the two germline ends. The CDR3 is made up of 14 amino acids. Germline CDR1 SGHRS, CDR2 YFSETQ. CDR3 DNA sequence: TGCGCCAGCAGTAATTCAGGGACTAACTATGGCTACACCTTC. Protein sequence: CASSNSGTNYGYTF.

The CDR3, as DNA: TGTGCCAGTAGTATAGACTTCCCCGGGCTATCCGGCACAGATACGCAGTATTTT. Its protein product is CASSIDFPGLSGTDTQYF. The rearrangement uses TRBV19 and TRBJ2-3; no firm D call. The CDR3 is 18 residues long. V was shortened by 0 bases and J by 1 base, with 17 bases between the two germline ends. Per germline, CDR1 LNHDA and CDR2 SQIVND (reference sequence).

The chain links TRBV28 to TRBJ2-5; 10 bases align to TRBD2. CDR1 MDHEN and CDR2 SYDVKM come from the germline V gene. The CDR3 covers 15 residues. V lost 4 bases and J lost 2; bases outside the gene matches: 4. CDR3 coding DNA: TGTGCCAGCAGTTCGGTACTAGCGGGACAAGAGACCCAGTACTTC. Protein sequence: CASSSVLAGQETQYF.

Many counts were recorded for this clone. The rearrangement links TRBV5-1 to TRBJ2-5, with D possibly being TRBD1 (7 bases). The CDR3 loop spans 14 amino acids. V lost 4 bases and J lost 2, with 12 bases in between. In germline, CDR1 is SGHRS, CDR2 YFSETQ. Here the CDR3 reads CASSGGTEQETQYF. In DNA, the CDR3 is TGCGCCAGCAGCGGAGGGACAGAACAAGAGACCCAGTACTTC.

Concerning this clone: A read error may explain this, as a much larger clone is one base away. The J gene is TRBJ1-1, the V gene TRBV7-8, with D maybe TRBD1 (6 bases). This CDR3 comprises 14 residues. V was clipped by 2 bases and J by 1 base, with 8 bases between them. Germline V gene lookup returns CDR1 SGHVS and CDR2 FQNEAQ. CDR3 sequence reads: CASSLLDRNTEAFF. CDR3 bases: TGTGCCAGCAGCTTACTGGACAGGAACACTGAAGCTTTCTTT.

This sequence joins TRBV7-8 and TRBJ2-3; D is undetermined. The germline V and J ends were trimmed by 1 base and 2 bases, with 4 bases remaining between them. The CDR3 totals 13 residues. Germline V gene lookup returns CDR1 SGHVS and CDR2 FQNEAQ. DNA of the CDR3: TGTGCCAGCAGCTTAGGACTCACAGATACGCAGTATTTT. Its translation: CASSLGLTDTQYF. Full variable domain (rest looked up from reference TRBV7-8 and TRBJ2-3): GAGVSQSPRYKVAKRGQDVALRCDPISGHVSLFWYQQALGQGPEFLTYFQNEAQLDKSGLPSDRFFAERPEGSVSTLKIQRTQQEDSAVYLCASSLGLTDTQYFGPGTRLTVL.

This chain uses TRBV2 with TRBJ2-4, with D possibly being TRBD2 (5 bases). The CDR3 has 18 amino acids. V shed 4 bases and J shed 0 bases, with 19 bases lying between them. Germline values: CDR1 SNHLY, CDR2 FYNNEI. The chain's CDR3 is CASSGPRRNSLAKNIQYF. The CDR3 nucleotides are TGTGCCAGCAGTGGTCCTCGGAGGAACTCACTAGCCAAAAACATTCAGTACTTC.

The V and J genes are TRBV7-9 and TRBJ2-6; D tentatively fits TRBD1 or TRBD2 (5 bases each). The germline V gene encodes CDR1 SEHNR and CDR2 FQNEAQ (reference sequence). The CDR3 sequence is 16 residues long. Between the trimmed V and J ends, which lost 1 base and 4 bases, there was a span of 11 bases. The CDR3 loop reads CASSLEGTPGANVLTF. CDR3 sequence (DNA): TGTGCCAGCAGCTTAGAGGGGACCCCCGGGGCCAACGTCCTGACTTTC.

A note on this clone: This sample includes further DNA sequences coding for the same CDR3. This chain joins TRBV28 and TRBJ2-7; tentatively, D is TRBD2 (6 bases). Looked up from germline, CDR1 is MDHEN and CDR2 is SYDVKM. Trimming removed 1 base at V and 7 bases at J, with 8 bases between. The CDR3 is 12 residues long. The CDR3 is CASSLFGGEQYF. The DNA of the CDR3 is TGTGCCAGCAGTTTATTTGGAGGGGAGCAGTACTTC.

V gene TRBV27 combines with J gene TRBJ2-5; possibly TRBD2 for D (6 bases). Germline V gene sequence: CDR1 MNHEY, CDR2 SMNVEV (reference sequence). With 2 bases removed from V and 4 bases from J, the gap between germline ends came to 14 bases. This CDR3 spans 15 amino acids. The CDR3 sequence: CASSLAGWGGETQYF. As DNA, the CDR3 is TGTGCCAGCAGTTTAGCGGGATGGGGTGGAGAGACCCAGTACTTC.

This clone was counted a few times. The V gene is TRBV15, the J gene TRBJ1-1, with TRBD1 as a possible D gene (6 bases). Germline V lookup: CDR1 LNHNV, CDR2 YYDKDF (reference sequence). The V end lost 1 base, the J end lost 7 bases, and 16 bases lay between the germline ends. This CDR3 has 15 amino acids. The CDR3 nucleotides are TGTGCCACCAGCAGAGGTGTGGGGGTACAGGGTGAAGCTTTCTTT. This codes for CATSRGVGVQGEAFF.

The chain recombines TRBV18 with TRBJ2-7; 7 bases line up with TRBD2. CDR1 is KGHSH, CDR2 LQKENI, per germline. The CDR3 totals 15 residues. With V trimmed by 4 bases and J by 3 bases, 9 bases remained unmatched. CDR3 nucleotide sequence: TGTGCCAGCTCACTACCGGGACTAACTGGCTACGAGCAGTACTTC. As protein: CASSLPGLTGYEQYF.

The gene calls are TRBV7-3 and TRBJ2-3, with a tentative D call TRBD1 (5 bases). Germline V gives CDR1 SGHTA, CDR2 FQGTGA. V was shortened by 8 bases and J by 6 bases, with 9 bases between the two germline ends. This CDR3 has 11 residues. CDR3 in DNA: TGTGCCAGCTCAAAGGGGGATACGCAGTATTTT. Encoded protein: CASSKGDTQYF.

The J gene is TRBJ1-1, the V gene TRBV19, with D possibly matching TRBD1 (5 bases). The V end lost 6 bases, the J end lost 4 bases, and 18 bases lay between the germline ends. The germline V gene encodes CDR1 LNHDA and CDR2 SQIVND (reference sequence). The CDR3 is made up of 15 amino acids. CDR3 sequence (DNA): TGTGCCAGTAGACTAGGGGTGGGGCAGAGCACTGAAGCTTTCTTT. Its protein product is CASRLGVGQSTEAFF.

The genes are TRBV11-2 and TRBJ1-3; D is perhaps TRBD1 (6 bases). The V end was cut by 5 bases, the J end by 2 bases, with 10 bases between. Germline loops: CDR1 SGHAT, CDR2 FQNNGV. This CDR3 contains 14 residues. CDR3 nucleotides: TGTGCCAGCAGCGACCGGACAGCTGGAAACACCATATATTTT. Protein sequence: CASSDRTAGNTIYF.

For the CDR3, the DNA is TGTGCCAGCAGTCTAACAGGGATTTCTGGAAACACCATATATTTT. This sequence encodes CASSLTGISGNTIYF. This sequence joins TRBV2 and TRBJ1-3; possible D gene TRBD1, 6 bases. Germline loops: CDR1 SNHLY, CDR2 FYNNEI. This CDR3 has 15 residues. V lost 5 bases and J 1 base, leaving 12 bases between the germline ends.

The chain combines TRBV7-9 with TRBJ2-6, with 8 bases identical to TRBD2. The length of the CDR3 is 15 residues. Trimming cost V 5 bases and J 2 bases; bases outside gene matches: 2. Germline V gene lookup returns CDR1 SEHNR and CDR2 FQNEAQ (reference sequence). CDR3 loop: CASSLLAAGANVLTF. The CDR3, as DNA: TGTGCCAGCAGCCTACTAGCGGCTGGGGCCAACGTCCTGACTTTC.

This chain uses TRBV20-1 with TRBJ2-5; D is unclear. The J call may be in error: the DNA end matches TRBJ2-7 better. The CDR3 loop spans 11 amino acids. Germline CDR1 is DFQATT and CDR2 is SNEGSKA (reference sequence). The CDR3 loop is CSADPTREQYF. Written as DNA, the CDR3 is TGCAGTGCTGACCCTACACGCGAGCAGTACTTC.